Below, 13 T cell receptor beta chains from the same sample are listed, as sequenced in a study of blood T cells in healthy people across ages. The use of a sample-barcoded 5' primer and a J-beta primer mix characterized a second PCR of 7 to 11 cycles. MiXCR, applied by TCRdb to the 5' RACE reads, yields one record per CDR3 protein. The sample has under 950,000 distinct CDR3 sequences; 20% to 25% are singletons. Source material: blood. All receptors derive from a man between 65 and 79 years old in good health.

This clonotype was detected only a few times. The chain joins TRBV15 to TRBJ2-5; 9 nucleotides match TRBD1. The J call may be mistaken, given a closer DNA end match to TRBJ2-7. Germline V lookup: CDR1 LNHNV, CDR2 YYDKDF (reference sequence). CDR3 size: 14 residues. The CDR3 sequence: CATSIRTGVDEQYF. In nucleotides, the CDR3 is TGTGCCACCAGCATAAGGACAGGGGTTGACGAGCAGTACTTC.

This clonotype was found a few times. The chain links TRBV29-1 to TRBJ2-5; 10 bases are a match to TRBD2. This CDR3 comprises 16 residues. J lost 4 bases, V lost 4 bases, and 12 bases had no gene match. Looked up from germline, CDR1 is SQVTM and CDR2 is ANQGSEA. CDR3 region: CSVGRTSGPMGETQYF. The CDR3 nucleotides are TGCAGCGTTGGGAGGACTAGCGGCCCTATGGGAGAGACCCAGTACTTC. The full variable domain, its missing parts supplied by reference TRBV29-1 and TRBJ2-5, is SAVISQKPSRDICQRGTSLTIQCQVDSQVTMMFWYRQQPGQSLTLIATANQGSEATYESGFVIDKFPISRPNLTFSTLTVSNMSPEDSSIYLCSVGRTSGPMGETQYFGPGTRLLVL.

V is TRBV20-1 and J is TRBJ1-3, with unresolved D. Trimming shortened V by 3 bases and J by 4 bases, and 4 bases separated the two germline ends. The CDR3 is 11 residues long. In germline, CDR1 is DFQATT, CDR2 SNEGSKA (reference sequence). The CDR3 here is CSARRGNTIYF. CDR3 nucleotide sequence: TGCAGTGCTAGGAGAGGAAACACCATATATTTT.

This clonotype was observed a handful of times. The chain employs TRBV11-2 and TRBJ2-5; D possibly corresponds to TRBD2 (6 bases). The length of the CDR3 is 15 residues. CDR1 and CDR2 (germline): SGHAT, FQNNGV. V shed 0 bases and J shed 0 bases, with 8 bases lying between them. The CDR3 coding sequence is TGTGCCAGCAGCTTAGATCCTAGCGACCAAGAGACCCAGTACTTC. As protein: CASSLDPSDQETQYF.

In this sample, this clonotype turned up a few times. The rearrangement uses TRBV11-3 and TRBJ2-5; 7 bases are a match to TRBD2. The CDR3 spans 17 residues. The V and J ends lost 1 base and 5 bases, in that order; junction bases with no gene match: 13. The germline V gene has CDR1 SGHNT and CDR2 YENEEA. The CDR3 is CASSLGLETSSWETQYF. In nucleotides, the CDR3 is TGTGCCAGCAGCTTAGGATTAGAGACTAGCTCTTGGGAGACCCAGTACTTC.

The CDR3 region has the DNA TGTGCCACCCGACCGAGGCGCACAGATACGCAGTATTTT. Protein sequence: CATRPRRTDTQYF. The J gene is TRBJ2-3, the V gene TRBV2; D remains unclear. Germline loops: CDR1 SNHLY, CDR2 FYNNEI. The CDR3 extends over 13 amino acids. V was pared by 10 bases and J by 1 base, with 12 bases between.

This clonotype has at least ten counts. The J gene is TRBJ2-3, the V gene TRBV20-1; D not certain. The CDR3 contains 16 residues. V shed 3 bases and J shed 2 bases, with 18 bases lying between them. CDR1 and CDR2 from the germline V gene are DFQATT and SNEGSKA (reference sequence). The CDR3 here is CSASPTLSWDTDTQYF. The CDR3 nucleotides are TGCAGTGCTAGCCCCACCTTGAGCTGGGACACAGATACGCAGTATTTT.

The chain couples TRBV5-1 to TRBJ1-2; TRBD1 matches at 9 bases. J was trimmed by 6 bases and V by 4 bases; bases with no gene match: 4. This CDR3 has 13 amino acids. The germline V gene encodes CDR1 SGHRS and CDR2 YFSETQ. CDR3 region: CASSEDRGNGYTF. The CDR3 nucleotides are TGCGCCAGCAGCGAGGACAGGGGTAATGGCTACACCTTC.

The V and J genes are TRBV28 and TRBJ2-1, with 12 bases fitting TRBD2. Germline V gene sequence: CDR1 MDHEN, CDR2 SYDVKM. Trimming cost V 8 bases and J 0 bases; bases outside gene matches: 5. The CDR3 has 16 residues. CDR3 sequence reads: CASRTSGESSYNEQFF. The CDR3 DNA sequence: TGTGCCAGCCGGACTAGCGGGGAAAGCTCCTACAATGAGCAGTTCTTC.

This clonotype was seen a few times. The V call is TRBV11-3, the J call TRBJ1-1; 7 bases align to TRBD1. The CDR3 contains 13 residues. V shed 6 bases and J 5 bases; nucleotides not matched to a gene: 6. In germline, CDR1 is SGHNT, CDR2 YENEEA. As DNA, the CDR3 is TGTGCCAGCAGATCCAGGGGGGGGACTGAAGCTTTCTTT. Its protein product is CASRSRGGTEAFF.

With respect to this clonotype: The conserved closing phenylalanine or tryptophan is absent in this CDR3, likely reflecting a read error. The V gene is TRBV29-1, the J gene TRBJ2-7; D may be TRBD1 or TRBD2 (6 bases each). The CDR3 runs 13 residues. Germline V gene lookup returns CDR1 SQVTM and CDR2 ANQGSEA. V was pared by 4 bases and J by 3 bases, with 13 bases between. Written as DNA, the CDR3 is TGCAGCGTTGGAGGGGGGTTAGGCTACGAGCAGTACCTC. Its translation: CSVGGGLGYEQYL.

Comments on this clonotype: At one of its ends the junction is not consistent with the germline gene, which may arise from a read error. The chain employs TRBV6-5 and TRBJ2-1; 13 bases map to TRBD2. This CDR3 is built from 16 residues. Per germline, CDR1 MNHEY and CDR2 SVGAGI. CDR3 coding DNA: TGTGCCAGCAGTCGGACTAGCGGGAGCTCCTACAATGAGCAGTCCTTC. It specifies CASSRTSGSSYNEQSF.

This clonotype has only a few counts. This sequence joins TRBV28 and TRBJ1-3; no clear D. Germline V gene sequence: CDR1 MDHEN, CDR2 SYDVKM. The CDR3 is made up of 13 amino acids. Trimming shortened V by 4 bases and J by 2 bases, and 6 bases separated the two germline ends. The CDR3 region is CASSSPPGNTIYF. CDR3 nucleotides: TGTGCCAGCAGTTCCCCCCCTGGAAACACCATATATTTT.